The source of this T cell receptor (beta chain) is a study of blood T cell repertoires in COVID-19. Sequencing used immunoSEQ multiplex PCR; TCRdb keeps in-frame clones, though not all of them. The sample contains approximately 490,000 clones, 80% to 90% of which appear only once. CDR1 LGHNT and CDR2 FRNRAP come from the germline V gene. CDR3 length equals 18 residues. Germline trimming cut 6 bases from V and 0 bases from J; bases unmatched to any gene: 10. V is TRBV12-5 and J is TRBJ2-4; TRBD1 matches at 11 bases. The sequence derives from an older woman who had recovered from COVID-19. Sequenced: PBMCs or T cells enriched from blood (not recorded which). The CDR3 spells CASGKDRGLNLAKNIQYF. CDR3 DNA: TGTGCTAGTGGAAAGGACAGGGGGCTCAATCTAGCCAAAAACATTCAGTACTTC. The whole variable domain, filled in from reference TRBV12-5 and TRBJ2-4, reads DARVTQTPRHKVTEMGQEVTMRCQPILGHNTVFWYRQTMMQGLELLAYFRNRAPLDDSGMPKDRFSAEMPDATLATLKIQPSEPRDSAVYFCASGKDRGLNLAKNIQYFGAGTRLSVL.